The present T cell receptor beta chain was sequenced within a study of blood T cell repertoires in COVID-19. About the research overall: Specimens from acute and convalescent COVID-19 originated in the United States, Italy and Spain.

In the study's own analysis: Scientists estimated how many nucleated cells there were by amplifying reference gene primers. Profiling relied on immunoSEQ multiplex PCR, and the TCRdb table lists in-frame clones only, not all of them. V and J calls plus clone size are reproduced from that table; the DNA served to infer D and trimming. The repertoire holds roughly 410,000 clones, with about nine tenths as singletons. This CDR3 contains 16 residues. Per the germline V gene, CDR1 is SGHRS and CDR2 is YFSETQ. The V end was cut by 4 bases, the J end by 6 bases, with 19 bases between. Enrollment of patients from Seattle took place during active infection, with longitudinal follow-up.

The receptor was isolated from a woman aged 40 to 55 with COVID-19, enrolled during active disease. This chain joins TRBV5-1 and TRBJ2-2; possibly TRBD1 for D (6 bases). The sequenced sample was peripheral blood. DNA for the CDR3: TGCGCCAGCAGCATACAGGGAGCGCAGTCGTCCGGGGAGCTGTTTTTT. This codes for CASSIQGAQSSGELFF.